The sequence of this T cell receptor beta chain was determined in a study of shared clonotypes between healthy human individuals. Whole-study context: Used for every donor were three CD4 naive, three CD4 memory, two CD8 naive and one CD8 memory plate. General study results and limits: When naive CD4 clonotypes were compared across a few donors, about 4.9% were shared. Clonotypes which were not shared had lower generation probabilities than clonotypes that all four donors shared.

Terminally differentiated effector memory CD45RA+ cells were left out of the naive CD8 fraction, which was CD45RO-negative and positively selected for CCR7. The germline V gene encodes CDR1 PRHDT and CDR2 FYEKMQ (reference sequence). V lost 5 bases, J lost 6 bases, and 22 bases lay in between. This CDR3 has 16 residues. A remark on this clone: Antigen: not known.

Clones were read by immunoSEQ multiplex PCR, and TCRdb kept only the in-frame ones, dropping some. The profile shows about 2 million clones, approximately 95% of them singletons. The chain employs TRBV13 and TRBJ2-5; tentatively, D is TRBD1 (5 bases). The receptor was derived from a man aged 18-30 years in good health. Sequenced: naive CD8+ T cells sorted from blood. CDR3 coding DNA: TGTGCCAGCAGCGAGCGTGTAGGGGTCCCGTGGCAGACCCAGTACTTC. Protein product: CASSERVGVPWQTQYF. The entire variable domain, with the rest obtained from reference TRBV13 and TRBJ2-5, is as follows: AAGVIQSPRHLIKEKRETATLKCYPIPRHDTVYWYQQGPGQDPQFLISFYEKMQSDKGSIPDRFSAQQFSDYHSELNMSSLELGDSALYFCASSERVGVPWQTQYFGPGTRLLVL.